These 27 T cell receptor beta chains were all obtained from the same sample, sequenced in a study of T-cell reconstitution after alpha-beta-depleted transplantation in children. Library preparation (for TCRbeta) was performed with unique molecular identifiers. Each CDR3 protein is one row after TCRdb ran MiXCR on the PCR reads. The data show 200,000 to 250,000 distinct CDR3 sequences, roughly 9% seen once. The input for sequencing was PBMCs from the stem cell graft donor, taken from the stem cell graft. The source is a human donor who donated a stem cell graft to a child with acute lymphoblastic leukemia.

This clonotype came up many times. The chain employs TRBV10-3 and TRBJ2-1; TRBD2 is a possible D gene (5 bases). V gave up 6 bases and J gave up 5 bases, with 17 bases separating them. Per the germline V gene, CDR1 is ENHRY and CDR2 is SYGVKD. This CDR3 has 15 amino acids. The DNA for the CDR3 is TGTGCCATCAGCGTACTAGATGGCAGCCACAATGAGCAGTTCTTC. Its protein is CAISVLDGSHNEQFF.

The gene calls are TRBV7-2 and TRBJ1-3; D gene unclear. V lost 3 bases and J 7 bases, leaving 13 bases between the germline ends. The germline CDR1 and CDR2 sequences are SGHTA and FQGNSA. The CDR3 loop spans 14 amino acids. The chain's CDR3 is CASSFNQLGNTIYF. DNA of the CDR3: TGTGCCAGCAGCTTTAACCAGCTGGGGAACACCATATATTTT.

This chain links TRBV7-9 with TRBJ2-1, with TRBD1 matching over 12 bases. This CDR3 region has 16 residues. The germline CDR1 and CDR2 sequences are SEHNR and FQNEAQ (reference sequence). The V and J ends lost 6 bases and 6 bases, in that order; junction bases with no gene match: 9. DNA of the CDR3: TGTGCCAGCAGACGGGACAGGGGGCCGATGGGCAATGAGCAGTTCTTC. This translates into CASRRDRGPMGNEQFF.

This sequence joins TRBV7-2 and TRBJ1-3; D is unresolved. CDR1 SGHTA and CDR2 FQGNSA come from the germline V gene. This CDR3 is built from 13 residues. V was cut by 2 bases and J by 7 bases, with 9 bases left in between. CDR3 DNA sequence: TGTGCCAGCAGCTTATTGAGTAGGAACACCATATATTTT. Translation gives CASSLLSRNTIYF.

This CDR3 is CASSGGQLSNEKLFF. The CDR3 DNA follows: TGTGCCAGCAGTGGGGGACAGCTTAGTAATGAAAAACTGTTTTTT. This chain links TRBV25-1 with TRBJ1-4; 7 bases agree with TRBD1. Trimming removed 4 bases from V and 4 bases from J; junction bases left unmatched: 6. This CDR3 is 15 amino acids long. Germline V gives CDR1 MGHDK, CDR2 SYGVNS.

The CDR3 DNA sequence: TGTGCCAGCAGGGACACGGGCCAAGAGACCCAGTACTTC. Protein: CASRDTGQETQYF. The chain has TRBV12-3 or TRBV12-4 and TRBJ2-5; D is possibly TRBD1 (5 bases). The CDR3 loop spans 13 amino acids. V was shortened by 6 bases and J by 1 base, with 9 bases between the two germline ends.

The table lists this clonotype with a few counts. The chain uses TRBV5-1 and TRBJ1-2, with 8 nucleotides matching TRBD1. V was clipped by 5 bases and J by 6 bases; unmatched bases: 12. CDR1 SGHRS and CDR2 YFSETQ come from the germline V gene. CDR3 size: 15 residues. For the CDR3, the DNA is TGCGCCAGCAGTTTCACGGGACAGGAGCTAAATGGCTACACCTTC. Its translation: CASSFTGQELNGYTF.

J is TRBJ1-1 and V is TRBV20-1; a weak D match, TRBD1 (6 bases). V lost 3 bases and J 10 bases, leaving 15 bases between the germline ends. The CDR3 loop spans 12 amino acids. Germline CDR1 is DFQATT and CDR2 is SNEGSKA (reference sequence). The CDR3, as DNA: TGCAGTGCTAGGGGCGTAATCAGGGGAGCTTTCTTT. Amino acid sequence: CSARGVIRGAFF.

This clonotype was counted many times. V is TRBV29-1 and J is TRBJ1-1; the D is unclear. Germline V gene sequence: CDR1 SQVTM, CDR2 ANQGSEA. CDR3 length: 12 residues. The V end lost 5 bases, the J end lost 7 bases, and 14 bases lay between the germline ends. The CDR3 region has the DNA TGCAGCGTTAAGTTAACAGACTATGAAGCTTTCTTT. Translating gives CSVKLTDYEAFF.

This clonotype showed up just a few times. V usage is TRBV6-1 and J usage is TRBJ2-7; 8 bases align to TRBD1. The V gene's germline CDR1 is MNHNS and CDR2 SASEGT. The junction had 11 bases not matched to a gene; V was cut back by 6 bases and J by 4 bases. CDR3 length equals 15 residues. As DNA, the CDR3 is TGTGCCAGCAGGCAACTGGGACAGGTAGAATACGAGCAGTACTTC. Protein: CASRQLGQVEYEQYF.

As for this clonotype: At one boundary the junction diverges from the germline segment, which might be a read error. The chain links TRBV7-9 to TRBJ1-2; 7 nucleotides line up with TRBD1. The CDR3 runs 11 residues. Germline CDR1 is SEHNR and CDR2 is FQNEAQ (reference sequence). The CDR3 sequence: CASSLAGGQAF. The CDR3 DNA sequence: TGTGCCAGCAGCTTAGCGGGAGGACAGGCCTTC.

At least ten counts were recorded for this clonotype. CDR3 in amino acids: CASSVGGRNQETQYF. The DNA for the CDR3 is TGTGCCAGCAGCGTAGGGGGGCGGAACCAAGAGACCCAGTACTTC. The gene calls are TRBV9 and TRBJ2-5; possible D gene TRBD1, 6 bases. The CDR3 contains 15 residues. V was trimmed by 0 bases and J by 0 bases, leaving 9 bases between them. The V gene's germline CDR1 is SGDLS and CDR2 YYNGEE.

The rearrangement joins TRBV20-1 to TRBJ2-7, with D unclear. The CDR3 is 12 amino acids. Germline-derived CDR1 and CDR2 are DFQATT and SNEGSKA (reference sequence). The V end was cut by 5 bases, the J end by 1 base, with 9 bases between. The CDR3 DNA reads TGCAGTGCTCCTAGTGGGTCCTACGAGCAGTACTTC. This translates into CSAPSGSYEQYF.

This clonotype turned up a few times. The CDR3 spells CASSSSVGHNQPQHF. The DNA of the CDR3 is TGTGCCAGCAGCTCTTCGGTAGGGCACAATCAGCCCCAGCATTTT. The chain joins TRBV11-2 to TRBJ1-5; D is ambiguous. V was trimmed by 4 bases and J by 3 bases, leaving 13 bases between them. The CDR3 is made up of 15 amino acids. Germline CDR1 reads SGHAT; CDR2 reads FQNNGV.

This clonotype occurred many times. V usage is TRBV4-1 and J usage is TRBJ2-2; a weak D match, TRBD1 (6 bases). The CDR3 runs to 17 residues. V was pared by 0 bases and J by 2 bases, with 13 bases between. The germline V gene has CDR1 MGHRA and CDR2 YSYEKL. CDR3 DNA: TGCGCCAGCAGCCAAGACACAGGGTGGGGAAACACCGGGGAGCTGTTTTTT. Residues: CASSQDTGWGNTGELFF.

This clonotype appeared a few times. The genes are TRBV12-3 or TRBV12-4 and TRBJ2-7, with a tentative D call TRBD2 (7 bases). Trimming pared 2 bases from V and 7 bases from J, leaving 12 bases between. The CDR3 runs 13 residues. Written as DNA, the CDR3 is TGTGCCAGCAGTTTAAGGGGGGGCTGGGAGCAGTACTTC. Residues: CASSLRGGWEQYF.

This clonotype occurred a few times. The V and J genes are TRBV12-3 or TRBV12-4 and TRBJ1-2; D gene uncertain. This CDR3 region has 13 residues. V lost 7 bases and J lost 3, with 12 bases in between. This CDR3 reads CASTPGGYYGYTF. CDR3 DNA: TGTGCCAGCACCCCAGGTGGATACTATGGCTACACCTTC.

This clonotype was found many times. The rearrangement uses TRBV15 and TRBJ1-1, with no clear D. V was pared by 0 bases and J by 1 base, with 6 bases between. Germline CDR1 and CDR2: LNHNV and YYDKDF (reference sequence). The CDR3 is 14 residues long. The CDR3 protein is CATSRDTSNTEAFF. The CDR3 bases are TGTGCCACCAGCAGAGACACATCGAACACTGAAGCTTTCTTT. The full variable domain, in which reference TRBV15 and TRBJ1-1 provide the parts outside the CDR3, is DAMVIQNPRYQVTQFGKPVTLSCSQTLNHNVMYWYQQKSSQAPKLLFHYYDKDFNNEADTPDNFQSRRPNTSFCFLDIRSPGLGDTAMYLCATSRDTSNTEAFFGQGTRLTVV.

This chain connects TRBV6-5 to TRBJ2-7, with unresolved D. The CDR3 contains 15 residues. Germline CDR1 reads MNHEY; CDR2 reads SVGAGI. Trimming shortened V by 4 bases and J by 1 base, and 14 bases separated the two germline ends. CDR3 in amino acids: CASSWDPTPSYEQYF. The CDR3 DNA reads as TGTGCCAGCAGTTGGGATCCCACCCCGTCCTACGAGCAGTACTTC.

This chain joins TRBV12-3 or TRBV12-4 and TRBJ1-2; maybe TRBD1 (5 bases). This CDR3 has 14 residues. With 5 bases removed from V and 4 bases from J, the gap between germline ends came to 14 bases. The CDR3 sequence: CASSQGTWGYGYTF. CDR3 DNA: TGTGCCAGCAGTCAAGGGACTTGGGGCTATGGCTACACCTTC.

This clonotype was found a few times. The CDR3, as DNA: TGTGCCAGCAGCCCCGGGACAGGGGCAGGAGAAAAACTGTTTTTT. Translation gives CASSPGTGAGEKLFF. The chain links TRBV7-2 to TRBJ1-4, with TRBD1 matching 10 bases. Germline CDR1 is SGHTA and CDR2 is FQGNSA. J was trimmed by 8 bases and V by 5 bases; bases with no gene match: 8. The CDR3 runs to 15 residues. Looking up the rest from reference TRBV7-2 and TRBJ1-4 gives the full variable domain: GAGVSQSPSNKVTEKGKDVELRCDPISGHTALYWYRQSLGQGLEFLIYFQGNSAPDKSGLPSDRFSAERTGGSVSTLTIQRTQQEDSAVYLCASSPGTGAGEKLFFGSGTQLSVL.

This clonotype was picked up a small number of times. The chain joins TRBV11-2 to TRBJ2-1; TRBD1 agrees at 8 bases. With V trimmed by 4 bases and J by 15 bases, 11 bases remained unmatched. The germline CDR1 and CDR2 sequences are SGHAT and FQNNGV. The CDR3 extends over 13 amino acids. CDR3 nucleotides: TGTGCCAGCAGCTCGACGCGACAGGGGAGTTCGTTCTTC. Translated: CASSSTRQGSSFF.

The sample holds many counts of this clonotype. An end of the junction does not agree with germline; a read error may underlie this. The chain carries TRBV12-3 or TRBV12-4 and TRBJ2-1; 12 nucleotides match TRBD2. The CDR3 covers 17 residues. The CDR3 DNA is TGTGCCAGCAGTCTAGCGGGGGGGCCCCGGTCCTACAATGAGCAGTTCTTC. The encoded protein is CASSLAGGPRSYNEQFF.

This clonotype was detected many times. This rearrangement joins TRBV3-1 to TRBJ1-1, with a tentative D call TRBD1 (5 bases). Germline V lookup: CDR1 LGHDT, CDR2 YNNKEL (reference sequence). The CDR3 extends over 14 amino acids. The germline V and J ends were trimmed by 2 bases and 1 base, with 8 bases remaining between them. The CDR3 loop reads CASSQRGGNTEAFF. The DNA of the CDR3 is TGTGCCAGCAGCCAAAGGGGAGGGAACACTGAAGCTTTCTTT.

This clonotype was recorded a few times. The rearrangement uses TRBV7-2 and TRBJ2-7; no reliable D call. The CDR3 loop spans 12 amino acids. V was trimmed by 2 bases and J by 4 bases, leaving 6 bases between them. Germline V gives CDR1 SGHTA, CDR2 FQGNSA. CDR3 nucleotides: TGTGCCAGCAGCTTATTTGGGTACGAGCAGTACTTC. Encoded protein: CASSLFGYEQYF.

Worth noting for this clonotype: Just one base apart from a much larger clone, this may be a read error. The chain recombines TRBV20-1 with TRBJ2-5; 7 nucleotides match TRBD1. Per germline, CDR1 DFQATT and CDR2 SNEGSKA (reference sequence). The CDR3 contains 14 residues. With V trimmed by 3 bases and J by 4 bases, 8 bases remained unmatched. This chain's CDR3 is CSASLGYRGETQYF. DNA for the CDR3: TGCAGTGCTAGTTTGGGGTACAGGGGAGAGACCCAGTACTTC.

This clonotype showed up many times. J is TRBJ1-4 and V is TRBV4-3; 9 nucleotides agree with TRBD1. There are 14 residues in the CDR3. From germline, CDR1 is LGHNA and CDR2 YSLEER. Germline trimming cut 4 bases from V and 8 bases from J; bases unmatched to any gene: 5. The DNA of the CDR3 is TGCGCCAGCAGCCCGGGGACAGGGAGAGAAAAACTGTTTTTT. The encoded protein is CASSPGTGREKLFF.